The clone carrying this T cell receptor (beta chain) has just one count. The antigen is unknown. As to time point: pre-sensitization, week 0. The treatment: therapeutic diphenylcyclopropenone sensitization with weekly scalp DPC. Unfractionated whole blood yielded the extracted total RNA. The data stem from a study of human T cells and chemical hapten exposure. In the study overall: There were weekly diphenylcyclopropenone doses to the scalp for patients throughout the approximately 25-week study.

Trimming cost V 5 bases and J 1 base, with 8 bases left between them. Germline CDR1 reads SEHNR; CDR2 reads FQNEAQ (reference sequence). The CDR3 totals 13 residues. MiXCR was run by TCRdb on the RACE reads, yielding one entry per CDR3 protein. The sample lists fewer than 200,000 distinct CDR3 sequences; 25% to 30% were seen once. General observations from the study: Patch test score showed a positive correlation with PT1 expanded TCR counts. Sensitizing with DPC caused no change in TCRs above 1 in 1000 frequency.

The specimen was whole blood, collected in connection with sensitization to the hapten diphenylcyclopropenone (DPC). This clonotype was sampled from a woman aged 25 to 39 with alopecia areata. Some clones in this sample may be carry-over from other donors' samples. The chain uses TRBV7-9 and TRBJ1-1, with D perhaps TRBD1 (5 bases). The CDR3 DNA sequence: TGTGCCAGCAGCACACAGGAGAACACTGAAGCTTTCTTT. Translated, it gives CASSTQENTEAFF.